The sequence of this T cell receptor (beta chain) was determined in a study of blood T cell repertoires in COVID-19. For the study at large: Both acute and convalescent COVID-19 samples were obtained from the United States, Italy and Spain.

Sequenced by immunoSEQ multiplex PCR; TCRdb stores in-frame clones only, minus some. The table shows about 180,000 clones, with around 86% occurring only once. CDR3 length equals 14 residues. The germline V gene has CDR1 SEHNR and CDR2 FQNEAQ (reference sequence). V gave up 4 bases and J gave up 8 bases, with 15 bases separating them. This clone has a single count. The chain combines TRBV7-9 with TRBJ1-5; maybe TRBD1 (6 bases). This clonotype originated in a man in his fifties or sixties with active or convalescent COVID-19. Sequences were obtained from peripheral blood. Written as DNA, the CDR3 is TGTGCCAGCAGCTCGTTAGGGGGTTATGAGCCCCAGCATTTT. It codes for CASSSLGGYEPQHF.